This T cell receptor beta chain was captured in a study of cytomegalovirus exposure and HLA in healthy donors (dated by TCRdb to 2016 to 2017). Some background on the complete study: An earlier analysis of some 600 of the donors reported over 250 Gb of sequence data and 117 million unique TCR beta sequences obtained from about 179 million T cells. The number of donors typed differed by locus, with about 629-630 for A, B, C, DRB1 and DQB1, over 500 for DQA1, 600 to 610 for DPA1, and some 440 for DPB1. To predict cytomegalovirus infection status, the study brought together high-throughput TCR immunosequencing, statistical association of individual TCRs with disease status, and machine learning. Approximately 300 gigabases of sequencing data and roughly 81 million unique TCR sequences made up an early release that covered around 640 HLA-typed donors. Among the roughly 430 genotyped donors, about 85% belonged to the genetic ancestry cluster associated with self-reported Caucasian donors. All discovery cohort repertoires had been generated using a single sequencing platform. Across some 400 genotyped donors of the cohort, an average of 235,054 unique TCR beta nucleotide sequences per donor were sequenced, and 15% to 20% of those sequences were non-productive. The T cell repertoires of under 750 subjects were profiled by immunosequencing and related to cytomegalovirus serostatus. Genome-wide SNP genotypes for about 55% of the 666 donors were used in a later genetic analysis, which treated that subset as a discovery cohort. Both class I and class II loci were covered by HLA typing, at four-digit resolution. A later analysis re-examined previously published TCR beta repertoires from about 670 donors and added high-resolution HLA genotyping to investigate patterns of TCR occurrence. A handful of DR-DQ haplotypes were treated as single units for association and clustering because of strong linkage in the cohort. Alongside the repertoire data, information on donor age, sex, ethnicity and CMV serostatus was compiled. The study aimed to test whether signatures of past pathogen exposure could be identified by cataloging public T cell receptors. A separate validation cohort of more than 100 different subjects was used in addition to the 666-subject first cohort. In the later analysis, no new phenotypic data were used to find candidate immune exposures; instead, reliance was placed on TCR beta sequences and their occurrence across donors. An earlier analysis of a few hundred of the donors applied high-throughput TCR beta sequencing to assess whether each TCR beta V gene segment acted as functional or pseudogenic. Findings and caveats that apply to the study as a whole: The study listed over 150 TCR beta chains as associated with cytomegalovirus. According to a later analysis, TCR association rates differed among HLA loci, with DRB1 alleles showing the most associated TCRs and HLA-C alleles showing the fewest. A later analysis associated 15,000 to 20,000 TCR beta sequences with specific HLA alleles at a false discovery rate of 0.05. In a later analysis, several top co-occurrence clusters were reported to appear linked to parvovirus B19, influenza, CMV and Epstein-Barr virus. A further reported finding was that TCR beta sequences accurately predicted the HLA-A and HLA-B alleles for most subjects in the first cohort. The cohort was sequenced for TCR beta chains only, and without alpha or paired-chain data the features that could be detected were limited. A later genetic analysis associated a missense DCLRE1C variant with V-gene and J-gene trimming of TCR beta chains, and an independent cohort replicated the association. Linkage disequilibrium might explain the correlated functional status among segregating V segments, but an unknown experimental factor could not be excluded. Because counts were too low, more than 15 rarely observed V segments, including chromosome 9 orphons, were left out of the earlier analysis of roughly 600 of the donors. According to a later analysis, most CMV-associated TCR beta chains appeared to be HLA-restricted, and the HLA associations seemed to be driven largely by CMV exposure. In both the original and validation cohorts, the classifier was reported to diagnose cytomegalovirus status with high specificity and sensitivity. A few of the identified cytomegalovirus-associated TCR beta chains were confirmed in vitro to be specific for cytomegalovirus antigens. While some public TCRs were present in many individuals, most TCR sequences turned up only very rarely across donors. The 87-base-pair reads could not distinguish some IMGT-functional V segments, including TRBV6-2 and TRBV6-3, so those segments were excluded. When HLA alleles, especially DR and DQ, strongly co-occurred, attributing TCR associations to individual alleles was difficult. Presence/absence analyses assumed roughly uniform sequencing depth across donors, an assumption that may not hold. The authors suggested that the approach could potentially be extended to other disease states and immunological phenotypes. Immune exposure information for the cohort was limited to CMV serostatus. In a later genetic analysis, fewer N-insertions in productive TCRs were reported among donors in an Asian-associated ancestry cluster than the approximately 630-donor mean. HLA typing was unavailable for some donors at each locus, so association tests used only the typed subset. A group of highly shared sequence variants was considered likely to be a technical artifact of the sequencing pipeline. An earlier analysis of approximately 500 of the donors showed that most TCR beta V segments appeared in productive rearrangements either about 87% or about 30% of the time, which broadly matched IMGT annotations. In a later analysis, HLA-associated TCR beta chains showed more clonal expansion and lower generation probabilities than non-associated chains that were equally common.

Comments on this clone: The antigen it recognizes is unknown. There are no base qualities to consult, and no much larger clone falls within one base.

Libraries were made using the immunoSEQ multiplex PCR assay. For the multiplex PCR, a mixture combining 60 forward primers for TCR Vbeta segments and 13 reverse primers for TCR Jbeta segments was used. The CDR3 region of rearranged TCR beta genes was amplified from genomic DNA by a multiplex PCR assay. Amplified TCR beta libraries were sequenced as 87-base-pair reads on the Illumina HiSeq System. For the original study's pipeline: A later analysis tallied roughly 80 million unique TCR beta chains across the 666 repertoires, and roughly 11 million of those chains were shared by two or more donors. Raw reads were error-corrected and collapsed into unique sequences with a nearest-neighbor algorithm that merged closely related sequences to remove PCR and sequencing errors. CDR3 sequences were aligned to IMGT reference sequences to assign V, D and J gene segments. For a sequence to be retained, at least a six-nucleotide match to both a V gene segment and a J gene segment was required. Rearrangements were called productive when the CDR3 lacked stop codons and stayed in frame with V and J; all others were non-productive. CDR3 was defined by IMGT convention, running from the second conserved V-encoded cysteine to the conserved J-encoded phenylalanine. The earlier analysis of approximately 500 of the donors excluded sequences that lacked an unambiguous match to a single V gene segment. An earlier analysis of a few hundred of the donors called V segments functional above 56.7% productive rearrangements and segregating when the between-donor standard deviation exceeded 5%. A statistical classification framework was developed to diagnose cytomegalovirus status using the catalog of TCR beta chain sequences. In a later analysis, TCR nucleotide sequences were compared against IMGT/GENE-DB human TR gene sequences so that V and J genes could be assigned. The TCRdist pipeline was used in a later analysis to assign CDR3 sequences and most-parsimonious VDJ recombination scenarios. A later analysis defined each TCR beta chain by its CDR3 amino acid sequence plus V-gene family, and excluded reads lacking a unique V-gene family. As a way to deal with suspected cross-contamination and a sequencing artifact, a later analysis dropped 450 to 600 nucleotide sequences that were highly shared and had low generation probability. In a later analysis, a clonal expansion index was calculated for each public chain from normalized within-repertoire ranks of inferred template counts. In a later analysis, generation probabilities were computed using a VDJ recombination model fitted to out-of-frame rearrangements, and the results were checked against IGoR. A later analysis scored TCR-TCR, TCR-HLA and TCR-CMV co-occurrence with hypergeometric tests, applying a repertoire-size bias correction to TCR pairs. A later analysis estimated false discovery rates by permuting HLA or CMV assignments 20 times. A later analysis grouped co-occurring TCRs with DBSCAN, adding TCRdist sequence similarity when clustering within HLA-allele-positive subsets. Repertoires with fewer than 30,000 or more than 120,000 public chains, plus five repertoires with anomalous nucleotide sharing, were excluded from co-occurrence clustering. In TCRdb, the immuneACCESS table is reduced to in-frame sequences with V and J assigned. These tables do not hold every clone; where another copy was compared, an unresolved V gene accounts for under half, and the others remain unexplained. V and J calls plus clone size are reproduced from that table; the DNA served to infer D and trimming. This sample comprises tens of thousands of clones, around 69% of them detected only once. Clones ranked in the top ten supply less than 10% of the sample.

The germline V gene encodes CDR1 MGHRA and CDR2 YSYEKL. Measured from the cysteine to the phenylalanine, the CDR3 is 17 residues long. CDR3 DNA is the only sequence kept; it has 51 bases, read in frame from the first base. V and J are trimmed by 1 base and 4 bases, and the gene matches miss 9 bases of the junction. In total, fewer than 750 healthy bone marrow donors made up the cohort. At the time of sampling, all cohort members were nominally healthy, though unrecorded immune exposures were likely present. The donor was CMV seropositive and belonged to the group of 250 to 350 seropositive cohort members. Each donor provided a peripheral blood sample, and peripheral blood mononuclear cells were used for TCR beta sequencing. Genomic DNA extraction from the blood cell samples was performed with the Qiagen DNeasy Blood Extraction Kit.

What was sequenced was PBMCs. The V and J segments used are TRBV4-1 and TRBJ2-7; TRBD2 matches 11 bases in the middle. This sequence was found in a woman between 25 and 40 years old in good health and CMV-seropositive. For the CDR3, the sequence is CASSQASGTSGLYEQYF. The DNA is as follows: TGCGCCAGCAGCCAAGCTTCCGGGACTAGCGGACTATACGAGCAGTACTTC.